A single sample is the source of the 8 T cell receptor beta chains below, sequenced in a study of T cells expressing NK-cell markers. Each CDR3 protein gets one entry in TCRdb, which reprocessed the 5' RACE reads and gives no DNA. The repertoire table contains around 280,000 distinct CDR3 sequences. Sequencing was done on a sample of blood T cells: a sorted CD56 or NKG2C T cell subset, CD4+ or CD8+ T cells, or bulk PBMC T cells (not recorded which). Receptors originate from a young man in good health.

The genes are TRBV4-3 and TRBJ2-3. Germline V gene lookup returns CDR1 LGHNA and CDR2 YSLEER. CDR3 size: 14 residues. CDR3 loop: CASSQDGVIDTQYF.

CDR3 amino acids: CASRKDKLNIQYF. The chain carries TRBV2 and TRBJ2-4; lacking DNA, the TRBD1 call made by TCRdb goes unchecked. This CDR3 comprises 13 residues. The germline V gene encodes CDR1 SNHLY and CDR2 FYNNEI. Drawing the rest from reference TRBV2 and TRBJ2-4, the complete variable domain is EPEVTQTPSHQVTQMGQEVILRCVPISNHLYFYWYRQILGQKVEFLVSFYNNEISEKSEIFDDQFSVERPDGSNFTLKIRSTKLEDSAMYFCASRKDKLNIQYFGAGTRLSVL.

The rearrangement joins TRBV29-1 to TRBJ2-3; the TCRdb D gene call, TRBD1, has no DNA to confirm it. CDR3 size: 14 residues. Germline lookup yields CDR1 SQVTM and CDR2 ANQGSEA. The CDR3 reads CSVEDKDRADTQYF.

The V and J genes are TRBV20-1 and TRBJ1-5; with no DNA, the TCRdb D assignment of TRBD1 cannot be verified. The CDR3 spans 14 residues. Looked up from germline, CDR1 is DFQATT and CDR2 is SNEGSKA (reference sequence). This CDR3 reads CSAFDRGGGQPQHF.

This rearrangement joins TRBV6-5 to TRBJ2-1; TCRdb gives TRBD2 as the D gene, but with no DNA this cannot be confirmed. Per germline, CDR1 MNHEY and CDR2 SVGAGI. CDR3 size: 16 residues. The CDR3 protein is CASSYLGIAGEVEQFF.

The rearrangement links TRBV20-1 to TRBJ2-1; TCRdb returns TRBD1, unconfirmable since there is no DNA. This CDR3 contains 12 residues. CDR1 is DFQATT and CDR2 is SNEGSKA in the germline V gene (reference sequence). This chain's CDR3 is CSAAPGTDEQFF.

This sequence joins TRBV12-3 or TRBV12-4 and TRBJ1-2; lacking DNA, the TRBD1 call made by TCRdb goes unchecked. This CDR3 region has 13 residues. CDR3 residues: CASSHGTDRGYTF.

The rearrangement uses TRBV19 and TRBJ1-6; as DNA is missing, the TRBD1 call by TCRdb cannot be tested. The germline gives CDR1 LNHDA, CDR2 SQIVND (reference sequence). This CDR3 comprises 14 residues. The CDR3 sequence: CASSTRDRRSPLHF.